This TCR beta chain is from a study of PD-1 blockade in classical Hodgkin lymphoma (dated by TCRdb to 2019 to 2021). Background for the entire study: Nivolumab dosing was 3 mg/kg intravenously every 2 weeks, continuing until either disease progression or unacceptable toxicity. The study used CyTOF and TCR beta sequencing to define a peripheral blood immune signature of response to PD-1 blockade in classical Hodgkin lymphoma.

The time point label on this specimen signifies: cycle 2 day 1 (C2D1) of nivolumab. All trial patients had relapsed after autologous stem cell transplantation, with cohorts A, B and C differing in prior brentuximab vedotin exposure. The trial cohort comprised 56 patients with relapsed/refractory classical Hodgkin lymphoma whose best overall responses were complete response, partial response or progressive disease. Trial patients were treated with single-agent nivolumab in the multi-cohort phase II CheckMate 205 trial. An independent review committee assessed best overall response by applying the 2007 International Working Group response criteria. Trial PBMCs were collected just before the start of nivolumab (C1D1) and during therapy at cycle 2 day 1 and cycle 4 day 1. After peripheral blood was drawn into 8 mL Vacutainer Cell Preparation Tubes, PBMCs were isolated by centrifugation and then cryopreserved.

As concerns this clone: The specificity of this receptor is unknown. No base qualities exist here, and no much larger clone lies one base off it.

Genomic DNA was isolated using the Qiagen DNeasy kit from unsorted PBMCs as well as from negatively selected CD4+ and CD8+ fractions. Using primers that anneal to V and J segments, immunoSEQ multiplex PCR amplified the TCR beta CDR3 regions. A synthetic immune receptor repertoire was used to minimize amplification bias, and any residual bias was removed computationally once sequencing was done. The paper's data handling went like this. Repertoire diversity was quantified as the Shannon entropy index using custom Python scripts. Unsorted, CD4+ and CD8+ repertoires were analyzed separately, except for combined analyses in which CD4+ and CD8+ sequences were merged in silico. Clonal expansion was defined as at least a 2-fold frequency increase after treatment relative to C1D1, with a pseudocount of 0.5 for undetected baseline clones. Singleton clones were defined as clones with 0 or 1 copy at C1D1, and non-singleton clones were defined as clones with 2 or more copies. Clones expanded in unsorted samples were assigned a CD4+, CD8+ or unknown annotation through matching of protein sequences in sorted samples from the same patient. Wilcoxon tests on paired samples were used to test changes in diversity from C1D1 to C4D1. Held by TCRdb, this immuneACCESS table contains in-frame sequences only and omits some clones. Under half of the omission traces to an unresolved V gene where checked; the cause of the rest is unknown. The V and J calls and clone size are taken from that table; D and trimming were inferred from the DNA. This sample comprises roughly 15,000 clones, approximately 80% of them detected only once. Of the sample, 30% to 45% falls within the top ten clones.

General findings and caveats noted by the study authors: Lower diversity was seen in patients whose nivolumab began less than 1 year after ASCT, and these patients were left out of later analyses so that immune reconstitution would not confound the results. Trial patients with a complete response had baseline diversity similar to that of newly diagnosed patients, while partial responders and progressors had significantly lower diversity. Newly diagnosed patients were reported to have lower baseline TCR diversity than healthy donors, and relapsed/refractory patients were reported to have lower baseline TCR diversity still. By C4D1, a significant rise was seen in CD4+ TCR diversity but not in CD8+ TCR diversity (p=0.0027 vs p=0.16), and the rise was most apparent among complete responders (p=0.02). The study was restricted to a single clinical trial cohort, and the causes of repertoire differences, possibly disease activity or prior therapy, were left undefined.

Taken from cysteine to phenylalanine, the CDR3 has 17 residues. Just the 51-base CDR3 DNA is kept, in frame starting at base 1. CDR1 and CDR2 are drawn from the germline V gene: MDHEN, SYDVKM. V gives up 2 bases and J gives up 2 bases, and the segment between their germline ends measures 16 bases. The sequence came from a human donor with classical Hodgkin lymphoma. Sequenced here: peripheral blood mononuclear cells (PBMCs), sampled before the second cycle of nivolumab. The sequence is built from TRBV28 and TRBJ1-3, with no confident D gene call. The CDR3 region reads CASSLLSPGGAGNTIYF. The nucleotides read TGTGCCAGCAGTTTACTCTCCCCCGGAGGAGCTGGAAACACCATATATTTT.